This TCR beta chain was identified in a study of brain T cells in children with intractable seizures. Profiled with immunoSEQ multiplex PCR; TCRdb holds only in-frame clones, not every one. The data show roughly 80,000 clones, around nine tenths seen once. At least one anti-epileptic drug was given before surgery. Sequencing was performed on peripheral blood, taken at surgery. The source is a girl aged 2 to 9 with Rasmussen encephalitis and intractable seizures.

CDR3 region: CSVAGPDPQYF. DNA for the CDR3: TGCAGCGTTGCGGGTCCGGATCCTCAGTACTTC. The genes are TRBV29-1 and TRBJ2-4, with unresolved D. The CDR3 is 11 residues long. Trimming shortened V by 4 bases and J by 12 bases, and 13 bases separated the two germline ends. Per the germline V gene, CDR1 is SQVTM and CDR2 is ANQGSEA. Full variable domain (missing parts from reference TRBV29-1 and TRBJ2-4): SAVISQKPSRDICQRGTSLTIQCQVDSQVTMMFWYRQQPGQSLTLIATANQGSEATYESGFVIDKFPISRPNLTFSTLTVSNMSPEDSSIYLCSVAGPDPQYFGAGTRLSVL.